This section outlines one TCR beta chain sequence together with its context. The antigen is unknown. The V end lost 2 bases, the J end lost 9 bases, and 12 bases lay between the germline ends. CDR1 is SGHDT, CDR2 YYEEEE, per germline. The CDR3 totals 12 residues. 60 Vbeta and 13 Jbeta primers were used in PCR. The authors' processing: A later analysis tallied 80 million or so unique TCR beta chains, approximately 10 million of them shared. Assay used: immunoSEQ multiplex PCR; TCRdb lists only in-frame clones, some missing. Clone size and the V and J calls come from that table; the DNA yielded D and trimming. The table records about 98,000 clones, around three quarters of them present only once. The sample originates from a study of cytomegalovirus exposure and HLA in healthy donors. General observations from the study: Earlier results showed most TCR beta V segments being productive about 87% or about 30% of the time.

This clonotype was obtained from a human donor in good health. The chain has TRBV5-6 and TRBJ2-7; D is undetermined. Sequencing was done on a sample of PBMCs. Here the CDR3 DNA reads TGTGCCAGCAGCTTCTCGGGTAGATCGCAGTACTTC. The encoded protein is CASSFSGRSQYF. Using reference TRBV5-6 and TRBJ2-7 for the parts outside the CDR3, the full variable domain is DAGVTQSPTHLIKTRGQQVTLRCSPKSGHDTVSWYQQALGQGPQFIFQYYEEEERQRGNFPDRFSGHQFPNYSSELNVNALLLGDSALYLCASSFSGRSQYFGPGTRLTVT.